This TCR beta chain was identified in a study of blood T cell repertoires in COVID-19. In the study overall: The United States, Italy and Spain supplied acute and convalescent COVID-19 samples.

This table comes from immunoSEQ multiplex PCR, and its TCRdb copy is limited to in-frame clones, with some not included. The sample has approximately 300,000 clones, roughly 90% seen once. This CDR3 is 15 amino acids long. The V and J ends lost 2 bases and 6 bases respectively, with 16 bases between them. From germline, CDR1 is SGHVS and CDR2 FNYEAQ. Ages ranged from about 18 to 89 years, with residence in about two dozen US areas. Clinical history as reported by participants underpinned cohort assignment. Recovered Cohort 3 donors showed two negative PCRs, clearance, or symptom resolution. The V gene is TRBV7-6, the J gene TRBJ1-1; no definite D call. The specimen sequenced was PBMCs or T cells enriched from blood (not recorded which). The sequence was collected from a man aged 55 to 70 who had recovered from COVID-19. This chain's CDR3 is CASSLPIGGQPEAFF. The CDR3 DNA reads TGTGCCAGCAGCTTACCCATCGGAGGGCAGCCTGAAGCTTTCTTT.